This T cell receptor beta chain was documented in a study of T cell clones after liver transplantation. Overall study: Timepoints were pre-transplant, pre-withdrawal, and after withdrawal was completed or failed.

From germline, CDR1 is LNHDA and CDR2 SQIVND (reference sequence). The CDR3 is 11 amino acids. Trimming shortened V by 5 bases and J by 9 bases, and 8 bases separated the two germline ends. Libraries were prepared by immunoSEQ multiplex PCR; TCRdb keeps only in-frame clonotypes and omits some of them. The sample shows around 19,000 clones, about 90% of them seen only once. The chain recombines TRBV19 with TRBJ1-5; no reliable D call. The sequencing here drew on CD8+ T cells from blood, taken before liver transplant. The clonotype originates from a human donor who received a liver transplant. The chain's CDR3 is CASSYPGPQHF. In DNA form, the CDR3 reads TGTGCCAGTAGTTATCCGGGGCCCCAGCATTTT.